This T cell receptor (beta chain) appears in the sequencing data of a study of T cells expressing NK-cell markers. TCRdb derives one entry per CDR3 protein from the 5' RACE reads, leaving out DNA. Its table lists hundreds of thousands of distinct CDR3 sequences. This CDR3 contains 13 residues. The germline CDR1 and CDR2 sequences are SGHVS and FQNEAQ. Material for sequencing was blood T cells: a sorted CD56 or NKG2C T cell subset, CD4+ or CD8+ T cells, or bulk PBMC T cells (not recorded which). The rearrangement links TRBV7-8 to TRBJ1-3; TCRdb designates TRBD1, a call that cannot be tested without DNA. This clonotype was obtained from a woman between 18 and 69 years old in good health. CDR3 protein: CASSWETANTIYF.